Shown below are 15 T cell receptor beta chains from a single sample sequenced in a study of blood T cells in healthy people across ages. The use of a sample-barcoded 5' primer and a J-beta primer mix characterized a second PCR of roughly 7 to 11 cycles. TCRdb reanalysed the 5' RACE reads using MiXCR and keeps one entry per CDR3 protein. Of 550,000 to 600,000 distinct CDR3 sequences listed, around half are singletons. The sample consisted of blood. Source of these receptors: a man older than 75 in good health.

This clonotype showed up many times. This chain uses TRBV6-6 with TRBJ2-1, with no clear D. Germline loops: CDR1 MNHNY, CDR2 SVGAGI (reference sequence). V dropped 6 bases and J dropped 4 bases, with 16 bases sitting between them. This CDR3 comprises 15 residues. The CDR3 spells CASRSDSSNYNEQFF. CDR3 in DNA: TGTGCCAGCAGGTCAGACTCCTCCAATTACAATGAGCAGTTCTTC.

In this sample, this clonotype turned up once. V and J are TRBV5-1 and TRBJ2-7; no clear D. The DNA end lines up better with TRBJ2-5; the J call may be wrong. Germline V gene lookup returns CDR1 SGHRS and CDR2 YFSETQ. The CDR3 length is 11 residues. The CDR3 here is CASIGQETQYF. CDR3 DNA sequence: TGCGCCAGCATAGGGCAAGAGACCCAGTACTTC.

The CDR3 bases are TGTGCCGCCTCCCCGCAGGGGGGATCGGAGACCCAGTACTTC. Translating gives CAASPQGGSETQYF. The chain employs TRBV6-5 and TRBJ2-4, with a tentative D call TRBD1 (7 bases). The last part of the DNA fits TRBJ2-5 better; the J call may be wrong. This CDR3 is 14 amino acids long. CDR1 is MNHEY and CDR2 is SVGAGI in the germline V gene.

This clonotype was recorded once. The chain uses TRBV6-5 and TRBJ2-1; 7 bases map to TRBD2. From germline, CDR1 is MNHEY and CDR2 SVGAGI. This CDR3 has 15 residues. Germline trimming cut 6 bases from V and 1 base from J; bases unmatched to any gene: 6. CDR3 sequence: CASRAAGPSYNEQFF. Written as DNA, the CDR3 is TGTGCCAGCAGGGCAGCGGGACCATCCTACAATGAGCAGTTCTTC.

J is TRBJ2-7 and V is TRBV12-3 or TRBV12-4; D not certain. The CDR3 covers 14 residues. V dropped 3 bases and J dropped 3 bases, with 12 bases sitting between them. CDR3 in amino acids: CASSFNGLGYEQYF. CDR3 DNA: TGTGCCAGCAGTTTTAACGGGCTCGGCTACGAGCAGTACTTC.

V is TRBV21-1 and J is TRBJ1-5. TRBV21-1 is a listed pseudogene. This CDR3 spans 16 amino acids. CDR3 bases: TGTGCCAGCAGCAGCCTAGAGGGGCAGAATAATCAGCCCCAGCATTTT. Protein sequence: CASSSLEGQNNQPQHF.

This CDR3 reads CASSPGTSEYF. The CDR3 bases are TGTGCCAGCAGCCCCGGGACTAGCGAGTACTTC. This rearrangement joins TRBV6-5 to TRBJ2-5, with 10 positions matching TRBD2. V lost 6 bases, J lost 12 bases, and 4 bases stayed unmatched. The CDR3 runs 11 residues. Germline CDR1 MNHEY, CDR2 SVGAGI.

This clonotype was counted a few times. CDR3 nucleotide sequence: TGCAGCGTTGGGAGGGGTAACGAGCAGTACTTC. Translated, it gives CSVGRGNEQYF. The J gene is TRBJ2-7, the V gene TRBV29-1; possibly TRBD2 for D (6 bases). Germline assignment: CDR1 SQVTM and CDR2 ANQGSEA. This CDR3 is 11 amino acids long. V was trimmed by 4 bases and J by 5 bases, leaving 9 bases between them.

V is TRBV6-9 and J is TRBJ1-2; the D is unclear. The V end was cut by 2 bases, the J end by 8 bases, with 6 bases between. The CDR3 covers 11 residues. Germline loops: CDR1 MNHGY, CDR2 SVAAGI. This chain's CDR3 is CASSYKPGYTF. The CDR3 bases are TGTGCCAGCAGTTATAAACCGGGCTACACCTTC.

This clonotype appeared a few times. The gene calls are TRBV7-2 and TRBJ1-4; 9 bases are a match to TRBD1. V was clipped by 1 base and J by 13 bases; unmatched bases: 4. Germline V CDR1 and CDR2: SGHTA, FQGNSA. CDR3 length: 13 residues. The DNA for the CDR3 is TGTGCCAGCAGCTTAGAACTGGGACAGGGACTGTTTTTT. This gives the protein CASSLELGQGLFF.

This rearrangement joins TRBV6-2 or TRBV6-3 to TRBJ2-7, with 7 bases fitting TRBD1. V was pared by 2 bases and J by 4 bases, with 5 bases of the junction left unmatched. CDR1 is MNHEY, CDR2 SVGEGT, per germline. CDR3 size: 14 residues. The CDR3 spells CASSYQGQPYEQYF. The CDR3 DNA sequence: TGTGCCAGCAGTTACCAGGGACAGCCTTACGAGCAGTACTTC.

The chain is built from TRBV27 and TRBJ2-2, with TRBD1 identical over 8 bases. Germline values: CDR1 MNHEY, CDR2 SMNVEV (reference sequence). The CDR3 loop spans 15 amino acids. V lost 7 bases to trimming and J lost 6 bases; unmatched junction nucleotides: 10. The CDR3 protein is CASKGQGSLAGELFF. The DNA of the CDR3 is TGTGCCAGCAAAGGACAGGGCTCTCTAGCCGGGGAGCTGTTTTTT.

V and J are TRBV29-1 and TRBJ1-5, with D maybe TRBD1 (5 bases). Germline assignment: CDR1 SQVTM and CDR2 ANQGSEA. Deletions cut 8 bases from V and 6 bases from J, with 23 bases between. The CDR3 has 15 amino acids. In nucleotides, the CDR3 is TGCAGCCCCTTGGCCGTCTGGGGCTTCGTTCAGCCCCAGCATTTT. Its protein is CSPLAVWGFVQPQHF. Together with reference TRBV29-1 and TRBJ1-5, the CDR3 gives the full variable domain: SAVISQKPSRDICQRGTSLTIQCQVDSQVTMMFWYRQQPGQSLTLIATANQGSEATYESGFVIDKFPISRPNLTFSTLTVSNMSPEDSSIYLCSPLAVWGFVQPQHFGDGTRLSIL.

The chain links TRBV3-1 to TRBJ2-7; maybe TRBD2 (5 bases). CDR3 size: 15 residues. Germline assignment: CDR1 LGHDT and CDR2 YNNKEL (reference sequence). The V gene lost 2 bases and the J gene lost 4 bases, with 15 bases spanning the gap. In DNA form, the CDR3 reads TGTGCCAGCAGCCAACAACCAGGAGGTTCTTACGAGCAGTACTTC. It codes for CASSQQPGGSYEQYF.

In this sample, this clonotype turned up many times. The V gene is TRBV6-5, the J gene TRBJ2-6, with D maybe TRBD1 (5 bases). The germline gives CDR1 MNHEY, CDR2 SVGAGI. Trimming stripped 5 bases from V and 0 bases from J, with 11 bases between. This CDR3 spans 16 amino acids. CDR3 in DNA: TGTGCCAGCAGTCTACAGGTGGTCTCTGGGGCCAACGTCCTGACTTTC. This codes for CASSLQVVSGANVLTF.